The 10 T cell receptor beta chains below were found in one sample sequenced in a study of cytomegalovirus exposure and HLA in healthy donors. Sequenced by immunoSEQ multiplex PCR; TCRdb stores in-frame clones only, minus some. The sample yields about 140,000 clones, roughly four fifths seen once. Sample: PBMCs. The receptor set was obtained from a man aged 25 to 40 in good health and CMV-seropositive.

CDR3 in DNA: TGTGCCAGCAGCTCAGAGCGGGGCCACGGGGGGACAGATACGCAGTATTTT. This translates into CASSSERGHGGTDTQYF. The chain carries TRBV6-4 and TRBJ2-3, with TRBD2 identical over 7 bases. This CDR3 has 17 amino acids. In germline, CDR1 is MRHNA, CDR2 SNTAGT. Trimming cost V 6 bases and J 3 bases; bases outside gene matches: 15.

The chain employs TRBV7-9 and TRBJ1-2, with no clear D. Per germline, CDR1 SEHNR and CDR2 FQNEAQ (reference sequence). V gave up 5 bases and J gave up 0 bases, with 7 bases separating them. The length of the CDR3 is 13 residues. CDR3 bases: TGTGCCAGCAGCCGGACTGCTAACTATGGCTACACCTTC. Translating it yields CASSRTANYGYTF.

The J gene is TRBJ2-3, the V gene TRBV7-2; D not certain. Trimming took 2 bases from V and 4 from J, leaving 19 bases between them. From germline, CDR1 is SGHTA and CDR2 FQGNSA. This CDR3 comprises 17 residues. The CDR3 sequence is CASSLLRSNLHSDTQYF. CDR3 coding DNA: TGTGCCAGCAGCTTATTAAGATCCAACCTCCACTCAGATACGCAGTATTTT.

V and J are TRBV7-6 and TRBJ1-5; the D gene is possibly TRBD1 (5 bases). CDR1 SGHVS and CDR2 FNYEAQ come from the germline V gene. With 5 bases removed from V and 3 bases from J, the gap between germline ends came to 23 bases. The CDR3 contains 18 residues. CDR3 sequence reads: CASSPYGAQGGNNQPQHF. The DNA of the CDR3 is TGTGCCAGCAGCCCATATGGGGCCCAGGGAGGGAACAATCAGCCCCAGCATTTT.

In DNA, the CDR3 is TGTGCCAGCAGCGTAGGTTTCTCGAACACTGAAGCTTTCTTT. It encodes CASSVGFSNTEAFF. The rearrangement joins TRBV9 to TRBJ1-1, with D unclear. This CDR3 contains 14 residues. The germline V gene has CDR1 SGDLS and CDR2 YYNGEE. Trimming removed 0 bases from V and 1 base from J, with 7 bases in between.

V and J are TRBV29-1 and TRBJ2-1, with TRBD2 identical over 9 bases. The V gene end was trimmed by 4 bases and the J gene end by 7 bases; junction bases not matched to a gene: 8. This CDR3 spans 14 amino acids. CDR1 is SQVTM and CDR2 is ANQGSEA in the germline V gene. CDR3 bases: TGCAGCGTTGCCAGCGGGAGGAGTAGAAATGAGCAGTTCTTC. It is translated as CSVASGRSRNEQFF.

The chain combines TRBV27 with TRBJ1-2, with 8 bases lining up with TRBD1. The ends lost 5 bases at V and 3 bases at J; junction bases unmatched: 5. Germline V gene sequence: CDR1 MNHEY, CDR2 SMNVEV (reference sequence). The CDR3 is made up of 14 amino acids. The CDR3 DNA reads as TGTGCCAGCAGTCAATCGGGACAGGACTATGGCTACACCTTC. This codes for CASSQSGQDYGYTF.

The chain couples TRBV5-6 to TRBJ1-2; 9 positions match TRBD1. The CDR3 contains 16 residues. Per germline, CDR1 SGHDT and CDR2 YYEEEE. After removal of 0 bases from V and 2 bases from J, the junction contained 5 bases not matched to a gene. In DNA, the CDR3 is TGTGCCAGCAGCTTGGGCGGACAGGGGCGAAACTATGGCTACACCTTC. This codes for CASSLGGQGRNYGYTF. The full variable domain, with the rest looked up from reference TRBV5-6 and TRBJ1-2, is DAGVTQSPTHLIKTRGQQVTLRCSPKSGHDTVSWYQQALGQGPQFIFQYYEEEERQRGNFPDRFSGHQFPNYSSELNVNALLLGDSALYLCASSLGGQGRNYGYTFGSGTRLTVV.

The chain links TRBV18 to TRBJ1-5; D not resolved. The CDR3 is 14 amino acids. V lost 0 bases and J 7 bases, leaving 10 bases between the germline ends. Germline V gene data show CDR1 as KGHSH and CDR2 as LQKENI. CDR3 in DNA: TGTGCCAGCTCACCACCCGGGTTGAGCCAGCCCCAGCATTTT. Its translation: CASSPPGLSQPQHF. The variable domain in full, completed from reference TRBV18 and TRBJ1-5, reads NAGVMQNPRHLVRRRGQEARLRCSPMKGHSHVYWYRQLPEEGLKFMVYLQKENIIDESGMPKERFSAEFPKEGPSILRIQQVVRGDSAAYFCASSPPGLSQPQHFGDGTRLSIL.

The chain uses TRBV12-2 and TRBJ2-7; the table calls TRBD1, which could not be checked here. TRBV12-2 is noted as a pseudogene. The CDR3 runs to 15 residues. The CDR3 sequence: CASRSNGQNPDEQYF. DNA of the CDR3: TGTGCAAGTCGCTCGAATGGACAAAACCCCGACGAGCAGTACTTC.